Listed below are T cell receptor beta chains from one sample, sequenced in a study of blood T cell repertoires in COVID-19. TCRdb's table, derived via immunoSEQ multiplex PCR, lists solely in-frame clones and lacks some. Among 150,000 or so clones listed, around 83% were seen once. Sequencing was done on a sample of peripheral blood. These receptors came from a man aged 18 to 30 with acute or convalescent COVID-19. Each CDR3 is given with its conserved first and last residue. A D gene is named only where the DNA matches it firmly. Only part of the rows carry a size: once, few, many, or a class if the clone is expanded.

TRBV2	few	TRBD1	TRBJ1-6	TGTGCCAGCAGTTTGAACAGGGGAAGCTCCCCCTTT	CASSLNRGSSPF
TRBV10-3	.	TRBD1	TRBJ1-5	TGTGCCATCAGTGTTGGGACAGGGTTACTATACAGCAATCAGCCCCAGCATTTT	CAISVGTGLLYSNQPQHF
TRBV2	.	TRBD1	TRBJ1-2	TGTGCCAGCATTCCGGGACAGAACTATGGCTACACCTTC	CASIPGQNYGYTF
TRBV18	.	TRBD1	TRBJ2-1	TGTGCCAGCTCACCACCCGGGACAGGGTCCAATGAGCAGTTCTTC	CASSPPGTGSNEQFF
TRBV19	.	.	TRBJ2-1	TGTGCCAGTACCGAGGACAGTAGCTCCTACAATGAGCAGTTCTTC	CASTEDSSSYNEQFF
TRBV5-1	.	TRBD1	TRBJ1-2	TGCGCCAGCAGGGGACAGGGTAACTATGGCTACACCTTC	CASRGQGNYGYTF
TRBV5-4	.	TRBD1	TRBJ2-7	TGTGCCAGCAGCTTTGGGACAGCCTCCTACGAGCAGTACTTC	CASSFGTASYEQYF
TRBV5-5	.	.	TRBJ1-2	TGTGCCAGCAGCTTCGGGGGGCCCTATGGCTACACCTTC	CASSFGGPYGYTF
TRBV7-9	.	TRBD2	TRBJ2-4	TGTGCCAGCAGCTTAGGGAGCGGGGACATTCAGTACTTC	CASSLGSGDIQYF
TRBV30	.	TRBD2	TRBJ2-5	TGTGCCTGGAGTAAACCGGGGGTTAGCGGGGGGATGTGGTACGACGGGACCCAGTACTTC	CAWSKPGVSGGMWYDGTQYF
TRBV21-1	.	.	TRBJ2-7	TGTGCCAGCAGCAAGCATCCCTCCCGGGACTATTCCTACGAGCAGTACTTC	CASSKHPSRDYSYEQYF
TRBV7-8	.	.	TRBJ1-2	TGTGCCAGCAGCTTGACTCTTAACTATGGCTACACCTTC	CASSLTLNYGYTF
TRBV19	.	.	TRBJ1-2	TGTGCCAGTGGATCTCCACAGGGTAAAGCGAATGGCTACACCTTC	CASGSPQGKANGYTF